This T cell receptor beta chain was sequenced in a study of PD-1 blockade in mismatch repair-deficient tumors. Study at large: Patients had 12 to 13 mismatch repair-deficient cancer types and were previously treated and progressing.

The protocol was immunoSEQ multiplex PCR, while the TCRdb copy is restricted to in-frame clones and leaves out a portion. The table records fewer than 100,000 clones, roughly 80% of them present only once. The junction had 8 bases not matched to a gene; V was cut back by 5 bases and J by 9 bases. Germline assignment: CDR1 GTSNPN and CDR2 SVGIG (reference sequence). CDR3 length equals 13 residues. The source material was peripheral blood, sampled 12 weeks after starting pembrolizumab. The clonotype comes from an adult with mismatch repair-deficient cancer. The chain uses TRBV30 and TRBJ2-7, with TRBD2 matching over 12 bases. CDR3 amino acids: CAWSPGLAGWQYF. The CDR3 DNA sequence: TGTGCCTGGTCCCCGGGACTAGCGGGTTGGCAGTACTTC. Full variable domain (outside the CDR3, taken from reference TRBV30 and TRBJ2-7): SQTIHQWPATLVQPVGSPLSLECTVEGTSNPNLYWYRQAAGRGLQLLFYSVGIGQISSEVPQNLSASRPQDRQFILSSKKLLLSDSGFYLCAWSPGLAGWQYFGPGTRLTVT.